The sequence of this T cell receptor (beta chain) was determined in a study of T cell changes during pregnancy in multiple sclerosis. Here immunoSEQ multiplex PCR was the method, and the copy in TCRdb shows in-frame clones only, minus some. The profile covers some 77,000 clones, with 89% appearing a single time and about 1.9% taken by the ten largest. V lost 7 bases, J lost 6 bases, and 10 bases stayed unmatched. The CDR3 sequence is 14 residues long. CDR1 and CDR2 from the germline V gene are MNHEY and SMNVEV (reference sequence). This chain uses TRBV27 with TRBJ2-7; 9 bases are a match to TRBD1. The sample was peripheral blood, taken before pregnancy. The TCR sequence derives from a female donor with multiple sclerosis, enrolled in a pregnancy study. The chain's CDR3 is CASTVTGGSGEQYF. The CDR3 DNA sequence: TGTGCCAGCACCGTGACAGGGGGGTCAGGCGAGCAGTACTTC.